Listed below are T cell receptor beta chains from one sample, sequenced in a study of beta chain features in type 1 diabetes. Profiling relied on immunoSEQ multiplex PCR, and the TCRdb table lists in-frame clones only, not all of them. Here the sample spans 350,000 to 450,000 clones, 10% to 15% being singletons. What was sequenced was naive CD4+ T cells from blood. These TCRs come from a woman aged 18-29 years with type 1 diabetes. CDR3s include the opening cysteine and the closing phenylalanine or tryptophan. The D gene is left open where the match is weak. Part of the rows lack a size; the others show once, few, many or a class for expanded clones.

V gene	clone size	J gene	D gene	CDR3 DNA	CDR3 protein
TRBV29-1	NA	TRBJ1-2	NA	TGCAGCGTTGAAGACAGAACCTATGGCTACACCTTC	CSVEDRTYGYTF
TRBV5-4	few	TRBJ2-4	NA	TGTGCCAGCAGCCTTAGCGGCATAGCCAAAAACATTCAGTACTTC	CASSLSGIAKNIQYF
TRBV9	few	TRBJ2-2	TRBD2	TGTGCCAGCAGCGTATCGGGGGGGCCCACCGGGGAGCTGTTTTTT	CASSVSGGPTGELFF
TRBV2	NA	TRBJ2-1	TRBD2	TGTGCCAGCTCGACTAGCGGGATGTACAATGAGCAGTTCTTC	CASSTSGMYNEQFF
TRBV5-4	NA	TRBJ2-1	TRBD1	TGTGCCAGCAGCCAGGGGACAGAAGTTTACAATGAGCAGTTCTTC	CASSQGTEVYNEQFF
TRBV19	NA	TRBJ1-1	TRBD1	TGTGCCAGTAGTGTCAACAGGGGGCCGGGAACTGAAGCTTTCTTT	CASSVNRGPGTEAFF
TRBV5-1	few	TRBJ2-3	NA	TGCGCCAGCGGCAGGGGAGGGGGCACAGATACGCAGTATTTT	CASGRGGGTDTQYF
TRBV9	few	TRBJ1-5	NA	TGTGCCAGCAGCGTAGATGGACAGCGCAATCAGCCCCAGCATTTT	CASSVDGQRNQPQHF
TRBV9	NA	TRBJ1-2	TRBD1	TGTGCCAGCAGCCCGGACAGGGACTCCTATGGCTACACCTTC	CASSPDRDSYGYTF
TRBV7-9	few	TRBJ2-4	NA	TGTGCCAGCAGCTCCCAAGAGGTAGCCAAAAACATTCAGTACTTC	CASSSQEVAKNIQYF
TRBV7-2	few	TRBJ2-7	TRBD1	TGTGCCAGCAGCTCGCCGGGACAGGGGTCCTACGAGCAGTACTTC	CASSSPGQGSYEQYF
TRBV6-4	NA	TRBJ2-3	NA	TGTGCCAGCAGTGCGGTGCGGGGTAACACAGATACGCAGTATTTT	CASSAVRGNTDTQYF
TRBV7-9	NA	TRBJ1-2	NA	TGTGCCAGCAGCTCGTCGGAAAGGGGTTATGGCTACACCTTC	CASSSSERGYGYTF
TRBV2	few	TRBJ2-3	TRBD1	TGTGCCAGCAGTCGGGACAGAGAGCGCACGGGTACGCAGTATTTT	CASSRDRERTGTQYF
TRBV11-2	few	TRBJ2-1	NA	TGTGCCAGCAGCTTGGAGCGCTTGAATGAGCAGTTCTTC	CASSLERLNEQFF
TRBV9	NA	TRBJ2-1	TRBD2	TGTGCCAGCAGCGTAACTCCATTCGGGAGCGGGAGGGGCAATGAGCAGTTCTTC	CASSVTPFGSGRGNEQFF
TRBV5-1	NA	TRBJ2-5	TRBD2	TGCGCCAGCAGACAGCGGGGGCAAGAGACCCAGTACTTC	CASRQRGQETQYF
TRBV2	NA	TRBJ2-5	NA	TGTGCCAGCAGGCAGGAACAAGAGACCCAGTACTTC	CASRQEQETQYF
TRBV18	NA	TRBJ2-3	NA	TGTGCCAGCTCATTACTAACGGGGGAAGGAGATACGCAGTATTTT	CASSLLTGEGDTQYF
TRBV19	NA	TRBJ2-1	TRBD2	TGTGCCAGTAACCTAGCGGGAGTGAATGAGCAGTTCTTC	CASNLAGVNEQFF
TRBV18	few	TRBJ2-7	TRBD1	TGTGCCAGCTCACCAGGGACAGGGTCCGAGCAGTACTTC	CASSPGTGSEQYF
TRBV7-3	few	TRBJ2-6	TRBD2	TGTGCCAGCAGCTTGGGCGGGAGGGTTAATGGGGCCAACGTCCTGACTTTC	CASSLGGRVNGANVLTF
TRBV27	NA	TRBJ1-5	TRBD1	TGTGCCACGAGGTGGACAGGGGGTAAGCCCCAGCATTTT	CATRWTGGKPQHF
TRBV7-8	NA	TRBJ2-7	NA	TGTGCCAGCTCAGACAGATTAAGCTCCTACGAGCAGTACTTC	CASSDRLSSYEQYF
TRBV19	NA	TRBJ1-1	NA	TGTGCCAGCGAGCCGGGGTGGTCGAACACTGAAGCTTTCTTT	CASEPGWSNTEAFF
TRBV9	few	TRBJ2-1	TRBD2	TGTGCCAGCAGCCCCGAGGGACTAGCGGGACCTAATGAGCAGTTCTTC	CASSPEGLAGPNEQFF
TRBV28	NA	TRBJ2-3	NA	TGTGCCAGCAAGGTCGCGGGCCCTACGCAGTATTTT	CASKVAGPTQYF
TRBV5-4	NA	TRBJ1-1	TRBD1	TGTGCCAGCAGCCGGCGGGACAGCTCCATGAACACTGAAGCTTTCTTT	CASSRRDSSMNTEAFF
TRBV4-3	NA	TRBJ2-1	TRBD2	TGCGCCAGCAGCCAAGCACAGCGGGGGGGCTCCTACAATGAGCAGTTCTTC	CASSQAQRGGSYNEQFF
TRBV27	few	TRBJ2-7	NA	TGTGCCAGCAGTCCAGGGGGGGAGCAGTACTTC	CASSPGGEQYF
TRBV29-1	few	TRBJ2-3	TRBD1	TGCAGCGTCGGACGACAGGGATCAACAGATACGCAGTATTTT	CSVGRQGSTDTQYF
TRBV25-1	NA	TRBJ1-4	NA	TGTGCCAGCAGTGTGACCGGCTGGAGGGAAAAACTGTTTTTT	CASSVTGWREKLFF
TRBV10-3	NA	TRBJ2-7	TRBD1	TGTGCCATCAGTGACCCCCGACAGGGTCGCGAGCAGTACTTC	CAISDPRQGREQYF
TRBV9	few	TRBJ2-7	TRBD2	TGTGCCAGCGGCGGGGGGCCCAACGAGCAGTACTTC	CASGGGPNEQYF
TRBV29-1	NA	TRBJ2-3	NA	TGCAGCGCGGCGGGGTTCGGGAACACAGATACGCAGTATTTT	CSAAGFGNTDTQYF
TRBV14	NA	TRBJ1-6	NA	TGTGCCAGCAGCCAAGGATGGGGCAATTCACCCCTCCACTTT	CASSQGWGNSPLHF
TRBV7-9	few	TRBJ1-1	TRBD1	TGTGCCAGCAGCTTGCCCGGGACAGGGAGGGAAGCTTTCTTT	CASSLPGTGREAFF
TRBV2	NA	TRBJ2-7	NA	TGTGCCAGCAGTGAAACAGGGATCTCGTACGAGCAGTACTTC	CASSETGISYEQYF
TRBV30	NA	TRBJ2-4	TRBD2	TGTGCCTGGAGTGCGGTAGCGGGAGGGGCTGCCAAAAACATTCAGTACTTC	CAWSAVAGGAAKNIQYF
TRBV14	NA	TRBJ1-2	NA	TGTGCCAGCAGCCAAGATCGACAGTATGGCTACACCTTC	CASSQDRQYGYTF
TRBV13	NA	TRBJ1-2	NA	TGTGCCAGCAGCTTAACAGGGATTGGCGGCTACACCTTC	CASSLTGIGGYTF
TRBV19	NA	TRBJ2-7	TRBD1	TGTGCCAGTTTTACCACAGGGGTATGTTACGAGCAGTACTTC	CASFTTGVCYEQYF
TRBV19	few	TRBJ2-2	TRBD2	TGTGCCAGTAGTCGGCGGGAGGGGTGGGAGCTGTTTTTT	CASSRREGWELFF
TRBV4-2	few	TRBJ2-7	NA	TGTGCCAGCAGCCAAGATAGTAGACACCTCGGCTCCTACGAGCAGTACTTC	CASSQDSRHLGSYEQYF
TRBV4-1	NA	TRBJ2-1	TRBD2	TGCGCCAGCAGCCAACCCAGGGAGGGACGGAGCTACAATGAGCAGTTCTTC	CASSQPREGRSYNEQFF
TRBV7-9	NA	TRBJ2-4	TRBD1	TGTGCCAGCAGTCAGGGACAGACAGTAGCCAAAAACATTCAGTACTTC	CASSQGQTVAKNIQYF
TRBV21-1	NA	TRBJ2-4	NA	TGTGCCAGCAGCGTCGAAGCGGGGGCGAAGCAATCCAAAAACATTCAGTACTTC	CASSVEAGAKQSKNIQYF
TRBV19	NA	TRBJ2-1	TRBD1	TGTGCCAGTAGTTTGGACAGGTATGAGCAGTTCTTC	CASSLDRYEQFF
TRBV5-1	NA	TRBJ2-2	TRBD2	TGCGCCAGCAGCCCGACGACTAGCGGGGCGAACACCGGGGAGCTGTTTTTT	CASSPTTSGANTGELFF
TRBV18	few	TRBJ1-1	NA	TGTGCCAGCTCTCGTACAGGGAGCACTGAAGCTTTCTTT	CASSRTGSTEAFF
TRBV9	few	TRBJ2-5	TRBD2	TGTGCCAGCAGCACCAATGCGGGGGTATCTCAGGAGACCCAGTACTTC	CASSTNAGVSQETQYF
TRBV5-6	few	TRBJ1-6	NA	TGTGCCAGCAGCTCGGAGGGATCACCCCTCCACTTT	CASSSEGSPLHF
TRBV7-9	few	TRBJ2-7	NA	TGTGCCAGCAGCTTAGCGCTAGCGCACTACGAGCAGTACTTC	CASSLALAHYEQYF
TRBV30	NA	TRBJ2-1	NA	TGTGCCTGGAGCATCTCCTACAATGAGCAGTTCTTC	CAWSISYNEQFF
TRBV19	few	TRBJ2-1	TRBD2	TGTGCCAGTAGTCCGTCCGGGACTAGCTCCAATGAGCAGTTCTTC	CASSPSGTSSNEQFF
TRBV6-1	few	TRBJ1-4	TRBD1	TGTGCCAGCAGGGACAGGGAGATTTTCGAAAAACTGTTTTTT	CASRDREIFEKLFF
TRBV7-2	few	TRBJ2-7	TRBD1	TGTGCCAGCAGCCGGGACAGGGCCTACGAGCAGTACTTC	CASSRDRAYEQYF
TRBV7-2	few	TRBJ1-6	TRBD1	TGTGCCAGCAGCCGGAAGGGAGGACAGGCAGCTCGATATAATTCACCCCTCCACTTT	CASSRKGGQAARYNSPLHF
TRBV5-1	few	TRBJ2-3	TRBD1	TGCGCCAGCTTCCGAGGGGGACAGGTTTCCCTCATTAGCACAGATACGCAGTATTTT	CASFRGGQVSLISTDTQYF